What follows are 10 T cell receptor beta chains derived from one specimen sequenced in a study of OX40 agonist ivuxolimab in advanced cancers. Assay: immunoSEQ multiplex PCR; the TCRdb copy retains only in-frame clones and omits some. The table lists about 65,000 clones, roughly nine tenths of them singletons. This specimen consisted of CD4+ or CD8+ T cells sorted from blood, obtained in a trial of the OX40 agonist ivuxolimab. The receptors here all came from an adult with an advanced solid tumor such as melanoma, head and neck, liver or kidney cancer.

The chain joins TRBV6-5 to TRBJ2-7; D is perhaps TRBD1 (6 bases). V was pared by 6 bases and J by 2 bases, with 14 bases between. Germline lookup yields CDR1 MNHEY and CDR2 SVGAGI. The CDR3 is made up of 14 amino acids. The DNA for the CDR3 is TGTGCCAGCAGCCGACAGCAGGGGACCTACGAGCAGTACTTC. It codes for CASSRQQGTYEQYF.

The rearrangement joins TRBV7-2 to TRBJ1-1; 7 nucleotides line up with TRBD1. The CDR3 is made up of 14 amino acids. Germline CDR1 and CDR2: SGHTA and FQGNSA. The V segment lost 5 bases and the J segment 6 bases; nucleotides outside the gene matches: 9. The CDR3 loop reads CASSVTGTAAEAFF. CDR3 coding DNA: TGTGCCAGCAGCGTCACCGGGACAGCCGCTGAAGCTTTCTTT. Based on the CDR3 plus reference TRBV7-2 and TRBJ1-1, the full variable domain is GAGVSQSPSNKVTEKGKDVELRCDPISGHTALYWYRQSLGQGLEFLIYFQGNSAPDKSGLPSDRFSAERTGGSVSTLTIQRTQQEDSAVYLCASSVTGTAAEAFFGQGTRLTVV.

The chain uses TRBV21-1 and TRBJ2-5. TRBV21-1 counts as a pseudogene. This CDR3 is built from 16 residues. In nucleotides, the CDR3 is TGTGCCAGCAGACGAATCCTATACACTTTCTCTGAGACCCAGTACTTC. This sequence encodes CASRRILYTFSETQYF.

V and J are TRBV2 and TRBJ2-7; perhaps TRBD2 as D (6 bases). CDR3 length: 15 amino acids. V lost 1 base to trimming and J lost 2 bases, with 12 bases between them. Germline V CDR1 and CDR2: SNHLY, FYNNEI. DNA for the CDR3: TGTGCCAGCAGTGAAGGACCGGGACTGGCCTACGAGCAGTACTTC. This encodes CASSEGPGLAYEQYF.

The rearrangement links TRBV13 to TRBJ2-5; possibly TRBD1 for D (5 bases). The length of the CDR3 is 14 residues. V was cut by 0 bases and J by 5 bases, with 10 bases left in between. Germline V gene data show CDR1 as PRHDT and CDR2 as FYEKMQ (reference sequence). The CDR3 DNA is TGTGCCAGCAGCTTAGGGCAGGGTGGCGAGACCCAGTACTTC. Translating it yields CASSLGQGGETQYF.

The rearrangement uses TRBV7-8 and TRBJ1-6; 7 bases map to TRBD1. Germline V CDR1 and CDR2: SGHVS, FQNEAQ. Trimming removed 5 bases from V and 4 bases from J; junction bases left unmatched: 8. The CDR3 is 16 amino acids. The CDR3 spells CASSPRVQGYNSPLHF. The CDR3 DNA follows: TGTGCCAGCAGCCCTAGGGTACAGGGGTATAATTCACCCCTCCACTTT.

This chain connects TRBV11-2 to TRBJ2-4; D perhaps matches TRBD2 (6 bases). The CDR3 runs to 14 residues. Germline V gene lookup returns CDR1 SGHAT and CDR2 FQNNGV. Trimming shortened V by 5 bases and J by 7 bases, and 15 bases separated the two germline ends. CDR3 DNA: TGTGCCAGCAGCACGCGGGGACTCAGGAACATTCAGTACTTC. This gives the protein CASSTRGLRNIQYF.

This chain joins TRBV2 and TRBJ1-2; 9 bases are a match to TRBD1. The CDR3 totals 14 residues. CDR1 SNHLY and CDR2 FYNNEI come from the germline V gene. V was pared by 6 bases and J by 6 bases, with 8 bases of the junction left unmatched. CDR3 coding DNA: TGTGCCAGCAGGAAAACAGGGGACAGGGATGGCTACACCTTC. Its translation is CASRKTGDRDGYTF.

The CDR3 sequence is CASSQDWGVSTYEQYF. The DNA for the CDR3 is TGCGCCAGCAGCCAAGATTGGGGGGTCAGCACCTACGAGCAGTACTTC. V is TRBV4-1 and J is TRBJ2-7; perhaps TRBD2 as D (6 bases). Germline loops: CDR1 MGHRA, CDR2 YSYEKL. V dropped 0 bases and J dropped 2 bases, with 14 bases sitting between them. This CDR3 spans 16 amino acids.

The sample holds one count of this clone. The DNA of the CDR3 is TGTGCCATCAGTGAATCACGGGGCTATGGCTACACCTTC. It translates to CAISESRGYGYTF. V usage is TRBV10-3 and J usage is TRBJ1-2; D is ambiguous. The CDR3 has 13 residues. The V gene's germline CDR1 is ENHRY and CDR2 SYGVKD. The V and J ends lost 3 bases and 4 bases respectively, with 9 bases between them.